This T cell receptor (beta chain) was sequenced for a study of regulatory T cells in long-lasting Graves disease. Study conclusions and caveats: New patients shared fewer public clonotypes (approximately 1,000) than persistent patients did (over 2,500).

Time point given: newly diagnosed GD, antithyroid drugs for less than 3 months. There was RNA extracted from PBMCs, and the TCR library was made from it. This clonotype came up many times. Its specificity is unknown. The germline CDR1 and CDR2 sequences are MDHEN and SYDVKM. V lost 4 bases to trimming and J lost 5 bases, with 14 bases between them. The CDR3 spans 14 residues. CDR3 regions were amplified by Arm-PCR using iRepertoire HTBI primers to build TCR beta libraries. TCRdb used MiXCR to reprocess the multiplex PCR reads, holding one entry per CDR3 protein. Counted here are 450,000 to 500,000 distinct CDR3 sequences, about 16% occurring once; the ten biggest clones make up 9% to 15%. These data were likewise used in another study, on T cells in Graves' hyperthyroidism and ophthalmopathy. That study reports: Newly diagnosed hyperthyroidism, duration under 2 months, in patients aged 18 to 65.

The sequencing used peripheral blood mononuclear cells (PBMCs), collected at new diagnosis, from a patient treated with antithyroid drugs. The chain joins TRBV28 to TRBJ1-1; tentative D call: TRBD1 (6 bases). The receptor comes from a man aged 40-49 years with Graves disease. The CDR3 region is CASSSTGRWTEAFF. In DNA form, the CDR3 reads TGTGCCAGCAGTTCAACAGGGAGGTGGACTGAAGCTTTCTTT.